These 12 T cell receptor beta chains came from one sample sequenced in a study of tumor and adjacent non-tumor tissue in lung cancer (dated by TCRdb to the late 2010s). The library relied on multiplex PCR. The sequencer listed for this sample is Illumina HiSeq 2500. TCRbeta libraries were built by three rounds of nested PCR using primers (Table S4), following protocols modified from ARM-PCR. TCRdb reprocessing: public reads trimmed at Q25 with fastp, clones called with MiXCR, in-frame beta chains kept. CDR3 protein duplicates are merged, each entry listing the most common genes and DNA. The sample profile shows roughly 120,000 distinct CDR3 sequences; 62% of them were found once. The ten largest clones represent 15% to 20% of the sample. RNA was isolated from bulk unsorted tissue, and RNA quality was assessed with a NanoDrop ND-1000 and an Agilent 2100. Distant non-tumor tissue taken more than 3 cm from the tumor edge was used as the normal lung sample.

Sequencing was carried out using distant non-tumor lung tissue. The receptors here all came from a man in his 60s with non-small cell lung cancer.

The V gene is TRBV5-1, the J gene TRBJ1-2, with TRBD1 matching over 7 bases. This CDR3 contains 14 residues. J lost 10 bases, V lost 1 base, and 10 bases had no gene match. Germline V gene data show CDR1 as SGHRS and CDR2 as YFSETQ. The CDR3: CASSLLGQSSDYTF. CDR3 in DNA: TGCGCCAGCAGCTTGTTGGGACAGTCGAGTGACTACACCTTC.

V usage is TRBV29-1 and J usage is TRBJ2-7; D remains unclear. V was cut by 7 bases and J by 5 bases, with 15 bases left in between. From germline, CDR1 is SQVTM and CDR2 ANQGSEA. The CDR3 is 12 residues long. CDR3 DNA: TGCAGCGCGGGTAAATCAAAGCACGAGCAGTACTTC. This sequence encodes CSAGKSKHEQYF.

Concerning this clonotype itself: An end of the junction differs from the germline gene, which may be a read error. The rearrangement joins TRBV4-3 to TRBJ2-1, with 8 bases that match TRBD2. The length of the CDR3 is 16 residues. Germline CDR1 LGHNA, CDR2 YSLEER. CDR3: CASSLRAGARYDEQFF. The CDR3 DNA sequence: TGCGCCAGCAGCCTCAGAGCGGGAGCACGCTACGATGAGCAGTTCTTC.

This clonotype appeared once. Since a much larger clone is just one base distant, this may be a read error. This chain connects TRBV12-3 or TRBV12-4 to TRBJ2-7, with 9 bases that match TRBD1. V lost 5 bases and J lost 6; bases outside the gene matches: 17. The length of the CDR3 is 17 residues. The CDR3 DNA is TGTGCCAGCAGTCTCAGGACAGGGGCGAGGTCTTCGGTCGAGCAGTACTTC. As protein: CASSLRTGARSSVEQYF.

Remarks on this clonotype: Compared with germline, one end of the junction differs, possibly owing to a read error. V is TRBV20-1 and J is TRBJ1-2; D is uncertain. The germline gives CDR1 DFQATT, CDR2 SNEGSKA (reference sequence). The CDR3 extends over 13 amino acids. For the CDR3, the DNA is TGCAGTGCCTCCACAGTCGCTCACTATGGCTACGCCTTC. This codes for CSASTVAHYGYAF.

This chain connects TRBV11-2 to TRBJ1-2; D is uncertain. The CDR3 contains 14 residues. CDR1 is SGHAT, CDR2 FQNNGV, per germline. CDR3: CAGSASAGVGGYTF. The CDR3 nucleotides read TGTGCAGGCAGCGCAAGTGCGGGCGTCGGTGGCTACACCTTC.

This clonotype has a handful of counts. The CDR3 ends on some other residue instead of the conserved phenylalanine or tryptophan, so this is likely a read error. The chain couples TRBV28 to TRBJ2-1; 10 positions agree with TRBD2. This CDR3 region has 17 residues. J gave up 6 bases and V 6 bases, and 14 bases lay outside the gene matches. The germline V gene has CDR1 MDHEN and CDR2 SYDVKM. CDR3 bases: TGTGCCAGCAGCTACCATGGAGCGGGAGGGAAACGCAATGAGCAGTTCCTC. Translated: CASSYHGAGGKRNEQFL.

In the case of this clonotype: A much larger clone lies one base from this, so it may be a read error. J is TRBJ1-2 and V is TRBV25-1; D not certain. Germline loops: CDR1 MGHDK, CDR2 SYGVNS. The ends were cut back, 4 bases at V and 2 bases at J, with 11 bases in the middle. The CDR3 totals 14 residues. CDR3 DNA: TGTGCCAGCAGTGTAGAACGACGGAACTATGGCTACACCTTC. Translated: CASSVERRNYGYTF.

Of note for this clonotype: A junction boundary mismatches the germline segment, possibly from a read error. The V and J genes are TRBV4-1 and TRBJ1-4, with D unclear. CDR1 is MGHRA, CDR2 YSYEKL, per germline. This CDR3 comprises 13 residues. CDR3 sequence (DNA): TGCGCCAGCAGCCAAGTGGTGGATGAAAAGCTGTTTTTT. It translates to CASSQVVDEKLFF.

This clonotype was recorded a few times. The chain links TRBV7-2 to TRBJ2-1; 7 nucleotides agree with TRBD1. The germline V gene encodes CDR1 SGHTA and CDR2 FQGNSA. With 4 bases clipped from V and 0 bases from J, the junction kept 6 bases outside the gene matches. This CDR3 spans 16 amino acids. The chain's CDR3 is CASSYRGLNSYNEQFF. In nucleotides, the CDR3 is TGTGCCAGCAGCTACAGGGGATTAAACTCCTACAATGAGCAGTTCTTC.

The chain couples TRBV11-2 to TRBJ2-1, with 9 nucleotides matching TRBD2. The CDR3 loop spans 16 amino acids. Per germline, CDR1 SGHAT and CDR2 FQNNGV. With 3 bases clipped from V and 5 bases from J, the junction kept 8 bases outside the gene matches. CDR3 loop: CASSFGTSGFNNEQFF. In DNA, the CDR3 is TGTGCCAGCAGCTTCGGAACTAGCGGGTTCAACAATGAGCAGTTCTTC.

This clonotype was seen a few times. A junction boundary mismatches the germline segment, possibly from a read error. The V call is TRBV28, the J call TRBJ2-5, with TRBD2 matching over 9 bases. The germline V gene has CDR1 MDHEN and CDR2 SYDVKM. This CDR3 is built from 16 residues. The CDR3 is CASSSSGREGRETQSF. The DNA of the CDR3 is TGTGCCAGCAGTTCCTCGGGGCGGGAGGGTCGGGAGACCCAGTCCTTC.